This TCR beta chain is drawn from a study of Graves' ophthalmopathy and Graves' hyperthyroidism. RNA transcripts served as template for amplifying TCR beta CDR3 sequences. RT-PCR was first run with HTBI primers, then multiplex PCR in a second round. TCRdb passed the multiplex PCR reads through MiXCR, listing each CDR3 protein once. The table lists about 380,000 distinct CDR3 sequences, approximately 15% of them singletons. The germline gives CDR1 SGHAT, CDR2 FQNNGV. The germline V and J ends were trimmed by 5 bases and 2 bases, with 12 bases remaining between them. This CDR3 comprises 14 residues. This clonotype was picked up many times.

The clonotype was recovered from a woman aged 18-35 years with stable Graves' hyperthyroidism. The gene calls are TRBV11-2 and TRBJ2-5, with D maybe TRBD2 (5 bases). Material: peripheral blood. CDR3: CASSDLGEQETQYF. The CDR3 coding sequence is TGTGCCAGCAGCGACCTCGGGGAGCAAGAGACCCAGTACTTC.